Described below is a single T cell receptor beta chain sequence and its context. Its antigen remains unidentified. This may stem from a read error, because a much larger clone lies one nucleotide away. The record originates from a study of T cells in Graves' hyperthyroidism and ophthalmopathy. Study outcomes and limitations: Blood also carried most thyroid clonotypes expanded above 0.001.

Uncontrolled infections, other autoimmune diseases, pregnancy or lactation led to exclusion of patients. The study based diagnoses on clinical symptoms, serum thyroxine and TRAb, thyroid ultrasound and orbital computed tomography. Researchers amplified the TCR beta CDR3 regions from RNA transcripts. The TCR CDR3 first-round RT-PCR relied on the HTBI primer set. Via MiXCR, TCRdb re-called the multiplex PCR reads, giving one row per CDR3 protein. Of about 380,000 distinct CDR3 sequences in the sample, approximately 15% were seen once. The sequenced sample was blood. The receptor was isolated from a woman aged 60-75 years with Graves' hyperthyroidism.

This chain's CDR3 is CASSGSSGTGVDEQFF. DNA of the CDR3: TGTGCCAGCAGTGGATCGAGCGGGACAGGGGTCGATGAGCAGTTCTTC. V gene TRBV6-1 combines with J gene TRBJ2-1; TRBD1 matches at 10 bases. This CDR3 has 16 amino acids. Germline values: CDR1 MNHNS, CDR2 SASEGT. The V gene end was trimmed by 4 bases and the J gene end by 8 bases; junction bases not matched to a gene: 11.